This entry is about one T cell receptor (beta chain). The antigen is undetermined. The culture ran for about 11 days, and then CD4+ T cells were isolated. The CDR3 has 16 amino acids. The V gene's germline CDR1 is SNHLY and CDR2 FYNNEI. V dropped 5 bases and J dropped 8; count of bases not matched to a gene: 12. Repertoires were generated with immunoSEQ multiplex PCR, while TCRdb's copy carries only in-frame clones and drops some. This table holds 32,000 or so clones, roughly two thirds found once. This record belongs to a study of vaccination effects on CD4 cells after COVID-19. Findings and caveats of the study: Common cold coronavirus cross-reactivity was shown by only 1 of 255 vaccine-induced clones in healthy vaccinees.

This sequence was found in a human donor who received a COVID-19 vaccine. The gene calls are TRBV2 and TRBJ1-4; 9 bases align to TRBD1. The sample was CD4+ T cells from PBMCs cultured without peptide, taken before COVID-19 vaccination. In DNA, the CDR3 is TGTGCCAGCAGTCAAAGTGGGCTGACAGGGGGGGAAAAACTGTTTTTT. Residues: CASSQSGLTGGEKLFF.